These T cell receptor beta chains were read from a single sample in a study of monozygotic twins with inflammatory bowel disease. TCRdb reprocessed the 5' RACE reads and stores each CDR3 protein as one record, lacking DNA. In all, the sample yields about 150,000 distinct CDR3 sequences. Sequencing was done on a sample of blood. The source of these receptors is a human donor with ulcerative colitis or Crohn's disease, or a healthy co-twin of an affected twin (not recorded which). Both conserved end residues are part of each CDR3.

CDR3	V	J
CASSLSLDTNTEAFF	TRBV7-2	TRBJ1-1
CSARAAGQNLPDTQYF	TRBV20-1	TRBJ2-3
CASSQQEPSEQYF	TRBV11-2	TRBJ2-7
CASSVGLAGYNEQFF	TRBV9	TRBJ2-1
CASSSGGNEQYF	TRBV18	TRBJ2-7
CASTVGRGYTF	TRBV28	TRBJ1-2
CASSQEVDSSYEQYF	TRBV4-2	TRBJ2-7
CASSLIGSGMGNIQYF	TRBV5-1	TRBJ2-4
CASSQFTRVKNYGYTF	TRBV4-3	TRBJ1-2
CASSYSKLADSYEQYF	TRBV6-2/TRBV6-3	TRBJ2-7
CASSPKAGGYNEQFF	TRBV7-9	TRBJ2-1
CASSLVETGANVLTF	TRBV5-1	TRBJ2-6
CASSSQGGIMNTEAFF	TRBV27	TRBJ1-1
CASSQDQAGGFGELFF	TRBV4-3	TRBJ2-2
CASSFGTPFYGYTF	TRBV5-1	TRBJ1-2
CVSSQASGARGTQYF	TRBV7-2	TRBJ2-5
CASSFTSGGNPYEQYF	TRBV5-1	TRBJ2-7
CASSTRTEPQHF	TRBV7-9	TRBJ1-5
CASSPREERETQYF	TRBV7-2	TRBJ2-5
CSVEIAWNTEAFF	TRBV29-1	TRBJ1-1
CASREDRGRPRNEQFF	TRBV25-1	TRBJ2-1
CASSGGRPSYEQYF	TRBV6-1	TRBJ2-7
CASSLIGFYEQYF	TRBV7-9	TRBJ2-7
CASSHPGQTFYGYTF	TRBV4-2	TRBJ1-2
CATSSRYNEQFF	TRBV15	TRBJ2-1
CANSPGGITEAFF	TRBV19	TRBJ1-1